The rows below give T cell receptor beta chains drawn from one sample of a study of CD8 T cells in ankylosing spondylitis. TCRdb reprocessed the 5' RACE reads via MiXCR and lists one record per CDR3 protein. The sample records approximately 550,000 distinct CDR3 sequences, approximately 12% being singletons. The source material was blood, either unsorted or a sorted T cell fraction (not recorded which). These TCRs come from a male donor with ankylosing spondylitis. Each CDR3 is given with its conserved first and last residue. The D gene is left open where the match is weak. Size is stated for part of the rows, as once, few or many counts, or as a class when the clone is expanded.

>TRBJ2-3|TRBV5-1|TRBD2|-
TGCGCCAGCAGCTTGGTGGCACCTAGCGGGGCTAGCACAGATACGCAGTATTTT
CASSLVAPSGASTDTQYF
>TRBJ2-2|TRBV11-2|-|many
TGTGCCAGCAGCTTAGTTGCGGGTCCCGGGGAGCTGTTTTTT
CASSLVAGPGELFF
>TRBJ2-3|TRBV24-1|-|-
TGTGCCACCAGTGATAGTACTAGCGATACGCAGTATTTT
CATSDSTSDTQYF
>TRBJ2-3|TRBV5-1|-|few
TGCGCCAGCAGCTTGGTGCAGGGTTCGGATACGCAGTATTTT
CASSLVQGSDTQYF
>TRBJ2-1|TRBV6-5|-|few
TGTGCCAGCAGTTATTACCAGTCCTACAATGAGCAGTTCTTC
CASSYYQSYNEQFF
>TRBJ1-1|TRBV7-9|-|-
TGTGCCAGCAGCTTAGTGTATGTGAACACTGAAGCTTTCTTT
CASSLVYVNTEAFF
>TRBJ2-1|TRBV10-3|-|few
TGTGCCACCCAGGCCGAGCTTCGTTACAATGAGCAGTTCTTC
CATQAELRYNEQFF
>TRBJ2-1|TRBV30|TRBD2|once
TGTGCCTGGCTAGCGGGAGGATTGGATGAGCAGTTCTTC
CAWLAGGLDEQFF
>TRBJ1-1|TRBV20-1|-|few
TGCAGTGCTAACTCGGGGGGAGGAGCTGAAGCTTTCTTT
CSANSGGGAEAFF
>TRBJ1-3|TRBV12-3/TRBV12-4|-|few
TGTGCCAGCAGTCCCCTGGGGGGGTCTGGAAACACCATATATTTT
CASSPLGGSGNTIYF
>TRBJ1-5|TRBV5-1|TRBD1|-
TGCCTAGTGTACAGGGGGCACCTCAATCAGCCCCAGCATTTT
CLVYRGHLNQPQHF
>TRBJ1-3|TRBV12-3/TRBV12-4|TRBD1|-
TGTGCCAGCAGCCTAGGGTACAGGGGCTCTGGAAACACCATATATTTT
CASSLGYRGSGNTIYF
>TRBJ2-7|TRBV3-1|-|few
TGTGCCAGCAGCCAAACAGGTTCCTACGAGCAGTACTTC
CASSQTGSYEQYF
>TRBJ2-1|TRBV7-8|-|many
TGTGCCAGCAGTAATACACATTCCTCCTACAATGAGCAGTTCTTC
CASSNTHSSYNEQFF
>TRBJ2-7|TRBV7-6|-|-
TGTGCCAGCAGCTTAGACAGGGTGGGGGAGCAGTACTTC
CASSLDRVGEQYF
>TRBJ2-5|TRBV12-3/TRBV12-4|TRBD2|many
TGTGCCAGCAGTCTTCGGACTAGCGGGAGTCCTCACGAGACCCAGTACTTC
CASSLRTSGSPHETQYF
>TRBJ2-2|TRBV24-1|TRBD1|few
TGTGCCACGGCCCCGACAGGGGTGGACACCGGGGAGCTGTTTTTT
CATAPTGVDTGELFF
>TRBJ1-4|TRBV28|-|-
TGTGCCAGCAGCCTTACCGGGGGGTTTCGAGATGAAAAACTGTTTTTT
CASSLTGGFRDEKLFF
>TRBJ1-2|TRBV20-1|TRBD1|few
TGCAGTGCTATCCCTTACAGGGGCCCGCGCGGCTACACCTTC
CSAIPYRGPRGYTF
>TRBJ2-3|TRBV12-3/TRBV12-4|-|many
TGTGCCAGCAGTTTCCTCGGGACGAATACGCAGTATTTT
CASSFLGTNTQYF
>TRBJ2-7|TRBV20-1|-|-
TGCAGTGTCCGACACAGGGCCCATGCGAGCCACGAGCAGTACTTC
CSVRHRAHASHEQYF
>TRBJ2-4|TRBV3-1|-|-
TGTGCCAGCAGCCATGCACCCTTAGCCAAAAACATTCAGTACTTC
CASSHAPLAKNIQYF
>TRBJ2-1|TRBV5-8|-|-
TGTGCCAGCAGCTTGGAGGGTGCCCACCACAATGAGCAGTTCTTC
CASSLEGAHHNEQFF